This T cell receptor beta chain was documented in a study of circulating and synovial CD4+ cells in juvenile arthritis. Findings of the study overall: T cell genome counts differed by at least an order of magnitude between CPL and CD4 samples. These blood cells shared more CDR3 sequences with synovium than bulk blood.

The table lists this clone with a count of one. The antigen is not known. CDR3 size: 16 residues. This table comes from immunoSEQ multiplex PCR, and its TCRdb copy is limited to in-frame clones, with some not included. The data contain some 14,000 clones, around 80% of them seen just once; the ten biggest clones take up approximately 3.6%. Material: CD4+ T cells from synovial fluid. The chain is built from TRBV21-1 and TRBJ1-2. TRBV21-1 is annotated as a pseudogene. The source of this sequence is a human patient with juvenile idiopathic arthritis. Some clones in this sample may be carry-over from other donors' samples. CDR3 coding DNA: TGTGCCAGCATGGGGGGGACACCCCAAGAGAACTATGGCTACACCTTC. This translates into CASMGGTPQENYGYTF.